This T cell receptor (beta chain) was profiled in a study of identical twins. Healthy Caucasians supplied all donations. This clonotype came up once. TCRdb re-analysed the 5' RACE reads in MiXCR, keeping a single row per CDR3 protein. The sample gives around 1.7 million distinct CDR3 sequences, less than 40% of which show up once; about 0.27% is in the top ten. Specimen: cord blood. This sequence originates from a newborn girl in good health.

DNA of the CDR3: TGTGCCAGCAGCTTGGGACAGGGGGCGCTCACTGAAGCTTTCTTT. This sequence encodes CASSLGQGALTEAFF. This rearrangement joins TRBV5-4 to TRBJ1-1; TRBD1 agrees at 10 bases. The V gene's germline CDR1 is SGHNT and CDR2 YYREEE (reference sequence). The CDR3 has 15 residues. Germline trimming cut 0 bases from V and 4 bases from J; bases unmatched to any gene: 3.